Below, 23 T cell receptor beta chains from the same sample are listed, as sequenced in a study of T-cell reconstitution after alpha-beta-depleted transplantation in children. Library preparation (for TCRbeta) was performed with unique molecular identifiers. TCRdb processed the PCR reads anew with MiXCR; each CDR3 protein has one entry. The sample carries some 500,000 distinct CDR3 sequences, around 17% recorded once. Sample: PBMCs from the stem cell graft donor, taken from the stem cell graft. The receptors were gathered from a human donor who donated a stem cell graft to a child with acute lymphoblastic leukemia.

The chain carries TRBV13 and TRBJ2-4; weak D call: TRBD2 (6 bases). This CDR3 has 14 residues. Trimming removed 5 bases from V and 8 bases from J, with 16 bases in between. Germline CDR1 reads PRHDT; CDR2 reads FYEKMQ (reference sequence). CDR3 sequence reads: CASSPGPRGDIQYF. DNA of the CDR3: TGTGCCAGCAGCCCGGGACCGCGCGGGGACATTCAGTACTTC.

In this sample, this clonotype turned up many times. V gene TRBV15 combines with J gene TRBJ2-6; D uncertain. V lost 3 bases to trimming and J lost 1 base, with 7 bases between them. The CDR3 contains 15 residues. The V gene's germline CDR1 is LNHNV and CDR2 YYDKDF (reference sequence). As DNA, the CDR3 is TGTGCCACCAGCAGTTTGAGATCTGGGGCCAACGTCCTGACTTTC. Translated, it gives CATSSLRSGANVLTF.

This chain joins TRBV27 and TRBJ2-3, with 8 bases that match TRBD2. V shed 8 bases, J shed 4 bases, and the junction held 20 bases outside the gene matches. This CDR3 comprises 18 residues. Germline V gene lookup returns CDR1 MNHEY and CDR2 SMNVEV (reference sequence). This CDR3 is CASHFTLAGRPGPDTQYF. DNA for the CDR3: TGTGCCAGCCATTTCACCCTAGCGGGTAGGCCCGGCCCAGATACGCAGTATTTT.

This clonotype was seen a few times. This chain joins TRBV5-1 and TRBJ2-1, with D maybe TRBD2 (5 bases). Germline V gene data show CDR1 as SGHRS and CDR2 as YFSETQ. The length of the CDR3 is 14 residues. The V and J ends lost 7 bases and 8 bases respectively, with 19 bases between them. CDR3 sequence (DNA): TGCGCCAGCGGCCTCGACTACCCGGTGGATGAGCAGTTCTTC. Encoded protein: CASGLDYPVDEQFF. Drawing the rest from reference TRBV5-1 and TRBJ2-1, the complete variable domain is KAGVTQTPRYLIKTRGQQVTLSCSPISGHRSVSWYQQTPGQGLQFLFEYFSETQRNKGNFPGRFSGRQFSNSRSEMNVSTLELGDSALYLCASGLDYPVDEQFFGPGTRLTVL.

This clonotype has a handful of counts. This chain uses TRBV12-3 or TRBV12-4 with TRBJ2-5; a weak D match, TRBD1 (5 bases). The CDR3 is 13 residues long. Trimming cost V 1 base and J 5 bases, with 8 bases left between them. In DNA form, the CDR3 reads TGTGCCAGCAGTTTAGGACAGATTGAGACCCAGTACTTC. This encodes CASSLGQIETQYF.

The chain has TRBV27 and TRBJ2-7; maybe TRBD2 (6 bases). V gave up 6 bases and J gave up 6 bases, with 15 bases separating them. Germline CDR1 reads MNHEY; CDR2 reads SMNVEV (reference sequence). This CDR3 comprises 13 residues. Here the CDR3 DNA reads TGTGCCAGCAGACGCGGGACGGCGGTCGAGCAGTACTTC. Its protein product is CASRRGTAVEQYF.

The rearrangement joins TRBV9 to TRBJ2-1; 12 bases align to TRBD2. The CDR3 length is 18 residues. The V segment lost 0 bases and the J segment 0 bases; nucleotides outside the gene matches: 4. The germline gives CDR1 SGDLS, CDR2 YYNGEE. The CDR3 here is CASSVAPSGRASYNEQFF. The CDR3 DNA reads as TGTGCCAGCAGCGTAGCCCCTAGCGGGAGGGCCTCCTACAATGAGCAGTTCTTC.

The sample holds a few counts of this clonotype. The CDR3 sequence: CASSLEPTYEQYF. The DNA of the CDR3 is TGCGCCAGCAGCTTGGAGCCTACTTACGAGCAGTACTTC. This chain links TRBV5-1 with TRBJ2-7; no reliable D call. The CDR3 is made up of 13 amino acids. Germline-derived CDR1 and CDR2 are SGHRS and YFSETQ. Trimming took off 0 bases at V and 4 bases at J, with 8 bases between the two ends.

This clonotype was detected only a few times. The chain recombines TRBV7-8 with TRBJ1-5; 7 positions agree with TRBD1. The CDR3 totals 16 residues. V lost 5 bases to trimming and J lost 0 bases; unmatched junction nucleotides: 7. Germline V CDR1 and CDR2: SGHVS, FQNEAQ. The chain's CDR3 is CASSPRTGVSNQPQHF. CDR3 bases: TGTGCCAGCAGCCCCCGGACAGGAGTTAGCAATCAGCCCCAGCATTTT.

This clonotype was seen a few times. This rearrangement joins TRBV9 to TRBJ2-1, with TRBD2 identical over 9 bases. Trimming took 4 bases from V and 4 from J; bases not matched to a gene: 9. CDR1 and CDR2 from the germline V gene are SGDLS and YYNGEE. The CDR3 contains 16 residues. CDR3 in amino acids: CASSPPGGRGYNEQFF. The CDR3 DNA sequence: TGTGCCAGCAGCCCCCCGGGCGGGAGGGGTTACAATGAGCAGTTCTTC.

The V call is TRBV5-6, the J call TRBJ1-4, with 8 nucleotides matching TRBD1. The CDR3 is 12 amino acids. J was trimmed by 11 bases and V by 4 bases; bases with no gene match: 4. Germline lookup yields CDR1 SGHDT and CDR2 YYEEEE. The CDR3 DNA reads TGTGCCAGCAGCACCCGACAGGGGAAACTGTTTTTT. Translating gives CASSTRQGKLFF. The full variable domain, with the rest looked up from reference TRBV5-6 and TRBJ1-4, is DAGVTQSPTHLIKTRGQQVTLRCSPKSGHDTVSWYQQALGQGPQFIFQYYEEEERQRGNFPDRFSGHQFPNYSSELNVNALLLGDSALYLCASSTRQGKLFFGSGTQLSVL.

The chain recombines TRBV20-1 with TRBJ2-1; TRBD1 matches at 11 bases. CDR1 and CDR2 (germline): DFQATT, SNEGSKA (reference sequence). J lost 8 bases, V lost 5 bases, and 8 bases had no gene match. The CDR3 is made up of 14 amino acids. CDR3 amino acids: CSAVPGQGVDEQFF. CDR3 coding DNA: TGCAGTGCTGTCCCGGGACAGGGGGTCGATGAGCAGTTCTTC.

This clonotype has a handful of counts. The chain has TRBV7-9 and TRBJ2-7, with 7 positions matching TRBD1. The CDR3 is made up of 11 amino acids. Germline CDR1 reads SEHNR; CDR2 reads FQNEAQ (reference sequence). With V trimmed by 11 bases and J by 3 bases, 4 bases remained unmatched. The CDR3 nucleotides read TGTGCCTCAGGGGGTTTCTACGAGCAGTACTTC. Amino acid sequence: CASGGFYEQYF.

This clonotype was detected a few times. This sequence joins TRBV5-1 and TRBJ2-1; D gene ambiguous. Germline CDR1 SGHRS, CDR2 YFSETQ. This CDR3 has 13 amino acids. The V and J ends lost 7 bases and 6 bases respectively, with 14 bases between them. In DNA form, the CDR3 reads TGCGCCAGCTCCGGGTTGTACGGCAATGAGCAGTTCTTC. This translates into CASSGLYGNEQFF.

This chain links TRBV20-1 with TRBJ1-5; 7 bases fit TRBD1. V shed 4 bases and J 0 bases; nucleotides not matched to a gene: 0. This CDR3 region has 13 residues. The V gene's germline CDR1 is DFQATT and CDR2 SNEGSKA (reference sequence). In DNA form, the CDR3 reads TGCAGTGCTAACAGGGGTAGCAATCAGCCCCAGCATTTT. Translation: CSANRGSNQPQHF.

This clonotype came up a few times. The CDR3 here is CASCRLAGDGRYEQYF. The CDR3, as DNA: TGTGCCAGTTGTCGACTAGCGGGAGACGGAAGGTACGAGCAGTACTTC. The chain recombines TRBV28 with TRBJ2-7; 12 nucleotides agree with TRBD2. Germline-derived CDR1 and CDR2 are MDHEN and SYDVKM. V shed 9 bases and J 4 bases; nucleotides not matched to a gene: 13. The CDR3 has 16 residues.

The chain couples TRBV7-2 to TRBJ2-1; tentative D call: TRBD2 (6 bases). The CDR3 runs to 16 residues. Looked up from germline, CDR1 is SGHTA and CDR2 is FQGNSA. V was cut by 0 bases and J by 6 bases, with 15 bases left in between. The chain's CDR3 is CASSLAAVGEANEQFF. The CDR3 DNA is TGTGCCAGCAGCTTAGCGGCGGTGGGGGAGGCCAATGAGCAGTTCTTC.

This clonotype was seen at least ten times. The CDR3 reads CASSSSGRKLDTQYF. CDR3 nucleotides: TGTGCCAGCAGCTCTAGCGGGAGGAAGCTAGATACGCAGTATTTT. The chain recombines TRBV5-6 with TRBJ2-3, with 11 bases fitting TRBD2. V lost 3 bases, J lost 5 bases, and 5 bases stayed unmatched. Looked up from germline, CDR1 is SGHDT and CDR2 is YYEEEE. The CDR3 runs 15 residues.

This clonotype has more than one count but fewer than ten. The chain combines TRBV25-1 with TRBJ1-1; perhaps TRBD1 as D (6 bases). The CDR3 spans 14 residues. V was shortened by 2 bases and J by 4 bases, with 11 bases between the two germline ends. From germline, CDR1 is MGHDK and CDR2 SYGVNS. The CDR3 DNA reads TGTGCCAGCAGTGAAACAGGGTTTTTCACTGAAGCTTTCTTT. This gives the protein CASSETGFFTEAFF.

This clonotype was found a few times. The V and J genes are TRBV9 and TRBJ1-4; D uncertain. Germline V lookup: CDR1 SGDLS, CDR2 YYNGEE. Trimming stripped 3 bases from V and 3 bases from J, with 15 bases between. The CDR3 has 16 residues. The CDR3 DNA is TGTGCCAGCAGCGCCGCGAAGGCGGTTCCTAATGAAAAACTGTTTTTT. This codes for CASSAAKAVPNEKLFF.

V gene TRBV5-1 combines with J gene TRBJ2-5, with a tentative D call TRBD2 (5 bases). Trimming shortened V by 4 bases and J by 4 bases, and 11 bases separated the two germline ends. CDR1 SGHRS and CDR2 YFSETQ come from the germline V gene. The length of the CDR3 is 13 residues. CDR3 loop: CASSGEKGETQYF. The CDR3 bases are TGCGCCAGCAGCGGGGAGAAGGGAGAGACCCAGTACTTC.

The chain employs TRBV12-3 or TRBV12-4 and TRBJ2-1; perhaps TRBD1 as D (6 bases). This CDR3 comprises 11 residues. Trimming stripped 5 bases from V and 12 bases from J, with 11 bases between. The CDR3 reads CASSHIGGQFF. CDR3 nucleotides: TGTGCCAGCAGTCACATAGGGGGGCAGTTCTTC.

The V gene is TRBV20-1, the J gene TRBJ2-7; D gene unclear. The CDR3 contains 13 residues. V was cut by 6 bases and J by 2 bases, with 14 bases left in between. Germline CDR1 DFQATT, CDR2 SNEGSKA (reference sequence). CDR3 DNA sequence: TGCAGTGCGCTCGCTACAGTTCCCTACGAGCAGTACTTC. Translating gives CSALATVPYEQYF.